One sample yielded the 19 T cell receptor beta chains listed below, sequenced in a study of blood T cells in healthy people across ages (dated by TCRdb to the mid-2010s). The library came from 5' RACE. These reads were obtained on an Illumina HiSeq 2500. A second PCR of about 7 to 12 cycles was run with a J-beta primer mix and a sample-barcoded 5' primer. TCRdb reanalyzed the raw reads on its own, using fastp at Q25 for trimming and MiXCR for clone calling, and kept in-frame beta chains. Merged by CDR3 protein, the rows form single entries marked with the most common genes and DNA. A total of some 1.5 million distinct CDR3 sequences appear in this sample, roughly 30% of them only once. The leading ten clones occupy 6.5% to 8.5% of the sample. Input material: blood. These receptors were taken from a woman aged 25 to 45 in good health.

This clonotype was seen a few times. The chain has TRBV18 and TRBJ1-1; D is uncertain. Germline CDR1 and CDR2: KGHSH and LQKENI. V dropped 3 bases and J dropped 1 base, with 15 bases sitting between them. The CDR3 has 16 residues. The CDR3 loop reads CASSPLMAGENTEAFF. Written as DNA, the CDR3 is TGTGCCAGCTCACCTTTAATGGCGGGAGAGAACACTGAAGCTTTCTTT.

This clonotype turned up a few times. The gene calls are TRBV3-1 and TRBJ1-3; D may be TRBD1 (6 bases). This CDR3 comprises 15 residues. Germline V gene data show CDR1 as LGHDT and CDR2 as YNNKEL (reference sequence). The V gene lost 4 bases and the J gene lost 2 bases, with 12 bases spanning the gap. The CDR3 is CASSPNRATGNTIYF. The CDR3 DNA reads TGTGCCAGCAGCCCAAACAGGGCCACTGGAAACACCATATATTTT.

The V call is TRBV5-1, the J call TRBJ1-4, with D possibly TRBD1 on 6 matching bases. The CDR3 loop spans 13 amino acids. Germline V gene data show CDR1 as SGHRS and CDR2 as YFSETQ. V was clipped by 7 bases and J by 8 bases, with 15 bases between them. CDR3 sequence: CASAPDSGEKLFF. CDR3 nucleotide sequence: TGCGCCAGCGCGCCGGACAGCGGCGAAAAACTGTTTTTT.

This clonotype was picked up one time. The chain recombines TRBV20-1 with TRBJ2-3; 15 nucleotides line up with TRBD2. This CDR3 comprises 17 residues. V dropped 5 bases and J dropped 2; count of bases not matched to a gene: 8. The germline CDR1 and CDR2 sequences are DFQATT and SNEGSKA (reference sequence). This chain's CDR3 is CSAPSGLAGGPTDTQYF. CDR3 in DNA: TGCAGTGCTCCTTCGGGACTAGCGGGAGGCCCCACAGATACGCAGTATTTT.

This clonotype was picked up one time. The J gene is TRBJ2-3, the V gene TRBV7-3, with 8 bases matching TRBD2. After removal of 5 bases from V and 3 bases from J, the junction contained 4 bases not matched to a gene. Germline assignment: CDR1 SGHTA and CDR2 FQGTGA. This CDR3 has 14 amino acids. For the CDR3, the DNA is TGTGCCAGCAGCCCGCGGGAGGTTACAGATACGCAGTATTTT. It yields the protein CASSPREVTDTQYF.

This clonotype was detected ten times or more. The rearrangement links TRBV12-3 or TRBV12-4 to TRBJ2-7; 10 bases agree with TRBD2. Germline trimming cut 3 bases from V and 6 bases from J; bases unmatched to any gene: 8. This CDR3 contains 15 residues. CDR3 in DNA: TGTGCCAGCAGTTTTCCGGGACTAGCGAGATCCGAGCAGTACTTC. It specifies CASSFPGLARSEQYF.

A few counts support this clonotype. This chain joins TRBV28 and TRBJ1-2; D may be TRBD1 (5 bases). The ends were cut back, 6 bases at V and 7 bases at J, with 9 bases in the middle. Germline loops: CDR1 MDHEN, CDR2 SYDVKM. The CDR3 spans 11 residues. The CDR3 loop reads CASSRTSGYTF. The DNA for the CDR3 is TGTGCCAGCAGCAGGACATCTGGCTACACCTTC.

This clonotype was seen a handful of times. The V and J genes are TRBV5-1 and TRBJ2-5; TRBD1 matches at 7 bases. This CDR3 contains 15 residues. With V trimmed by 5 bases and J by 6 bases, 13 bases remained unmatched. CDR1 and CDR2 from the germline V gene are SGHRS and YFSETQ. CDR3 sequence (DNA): TGCGCCAGCAGTCCCGGACAGGCCGTGGGGAAGACCCAGTACTTC. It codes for CASSPGQAVGKTQYF.

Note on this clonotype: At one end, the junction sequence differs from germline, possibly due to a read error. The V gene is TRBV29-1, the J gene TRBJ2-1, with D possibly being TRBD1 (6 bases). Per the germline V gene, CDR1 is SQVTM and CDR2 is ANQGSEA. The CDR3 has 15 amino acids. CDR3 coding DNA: TGCGGCGTTGAAAGGCTTGGGGGTGGGGGCGCTGAGCAGTTCTTC. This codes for CGVERLGGGGAEQFF.

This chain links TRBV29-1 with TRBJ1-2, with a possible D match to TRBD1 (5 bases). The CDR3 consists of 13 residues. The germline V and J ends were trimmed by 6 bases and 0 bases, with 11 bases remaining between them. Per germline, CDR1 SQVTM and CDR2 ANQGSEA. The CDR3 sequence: CSVTVKANYGYTF. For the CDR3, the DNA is TGCAGCGTGACAGTAAAAGCTAACTATGGCTACACCTTC.

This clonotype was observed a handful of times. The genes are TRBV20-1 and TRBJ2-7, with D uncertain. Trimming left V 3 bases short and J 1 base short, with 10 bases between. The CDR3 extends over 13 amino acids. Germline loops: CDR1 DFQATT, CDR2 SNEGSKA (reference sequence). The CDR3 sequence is CSASEDGSYEQYF. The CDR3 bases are TGCAGTGCTAGTGAAGACGGTTCCTACGAGCAGTACTTC.

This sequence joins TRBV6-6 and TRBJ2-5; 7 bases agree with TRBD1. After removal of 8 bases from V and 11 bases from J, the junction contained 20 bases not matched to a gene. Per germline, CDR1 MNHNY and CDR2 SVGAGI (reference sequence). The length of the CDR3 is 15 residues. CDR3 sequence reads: CASSPGGETVSTQYF. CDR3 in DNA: TGTGCCAGCTCGCCAGGGGGTGAAACGGTTTCAACGCAGTACTTC.

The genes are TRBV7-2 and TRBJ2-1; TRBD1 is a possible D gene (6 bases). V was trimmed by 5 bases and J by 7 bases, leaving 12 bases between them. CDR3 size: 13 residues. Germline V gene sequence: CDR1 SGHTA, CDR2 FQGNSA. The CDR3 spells CASSRQVGNEQFF. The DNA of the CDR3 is TGTGCCAGCAGCAGACAGGTAGGGAATGAGCAGTTCTTC.

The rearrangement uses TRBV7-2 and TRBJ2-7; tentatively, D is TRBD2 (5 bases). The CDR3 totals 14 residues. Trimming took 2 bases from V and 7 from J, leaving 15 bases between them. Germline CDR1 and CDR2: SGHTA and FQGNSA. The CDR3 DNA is TGTGCCAGCAGCTTAAGCGGTTCCGGGTGGGAGCAGTACTTC. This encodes CASSLSGSGWEQYF.

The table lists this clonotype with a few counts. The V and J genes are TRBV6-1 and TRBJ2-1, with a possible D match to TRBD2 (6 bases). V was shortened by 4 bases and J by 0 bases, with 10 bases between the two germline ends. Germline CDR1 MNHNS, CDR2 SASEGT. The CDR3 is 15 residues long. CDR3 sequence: CASSVVGSSYNEQFF. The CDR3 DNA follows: TGTGCCAGCAGTGTGGTCGGGAGCTCCTACAATGAGCAGTTCTTC.

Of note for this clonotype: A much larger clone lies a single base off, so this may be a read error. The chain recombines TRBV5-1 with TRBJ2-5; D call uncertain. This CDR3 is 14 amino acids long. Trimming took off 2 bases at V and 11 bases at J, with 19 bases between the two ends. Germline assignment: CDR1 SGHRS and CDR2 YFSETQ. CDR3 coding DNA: TGCGCCAGCAGCTTAGAACCAACCCTCAATGAGCAGTACTTC. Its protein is CASSLEPTLNEQYF.

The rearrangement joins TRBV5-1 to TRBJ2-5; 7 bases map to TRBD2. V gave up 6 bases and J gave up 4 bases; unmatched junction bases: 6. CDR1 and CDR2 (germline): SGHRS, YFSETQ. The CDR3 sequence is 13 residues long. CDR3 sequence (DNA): TGCGCCAGCAACTCGGGGGGAGGAGAGACCCAGTACTTC. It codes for CASNSGGGETQYF.

The CDR3 bases are TGCGCCAGCAGCTTGACTCCCCAAGATACGCAGTATTTT. Its translation is CASSLTPQDTQYF. The rearrangement uses TRBV5-1 and TRBJ2-3; D gene ambiguous. There are 13 residues in the CDR3. V was clipped by 1 base and J by 5 bases, with 8 bases between them. CDR1 is SGHRS, CDR2 YFSETQ, per germline.

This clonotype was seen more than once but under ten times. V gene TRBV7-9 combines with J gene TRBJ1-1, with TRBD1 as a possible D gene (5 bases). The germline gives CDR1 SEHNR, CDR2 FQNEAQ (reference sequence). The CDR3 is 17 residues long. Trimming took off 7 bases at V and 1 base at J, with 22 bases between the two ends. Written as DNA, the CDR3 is TGTGCCAGCACCGACAAGGGGTCAGGGAGGTGGAACACTGAAGCTTTCTTT. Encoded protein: CASTDKGSGRWNTEAFF. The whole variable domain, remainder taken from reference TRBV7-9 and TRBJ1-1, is DTGVSQNPRHKITKRGQNVTFRCDPISEHNRLYWYRQTLGQGPEFLTYFQNEAQLEKSRLLSDRFSAERPKGSFSTLEIQRTEQGDSAMYLCASTDKGSGRWNTEAFFGQGTRLTVV.